Shown below are 6 T cell receptor beta chains from a single sample sequenced in a study of T cell repertoires in cytomegalovirus infection. TCRdb called the reads again in MiXCR, with one record for every CDR3 protein. The sample comprises around 110,000 distinct CDR3 sequences, 10% of which are singletons, and around 29% rests with the top ten. The antigens these receptors bind are not known. The sequencing sample was made of PBMCs, sequenced either directly or after in vitro stimulation (not recorded which). These receptors originate from a human donor in good health (CMV status not recorded). Some clones in this sample may be carry-over from other donors' samples.

The rearrangement joins TRBV9 to TRBJ1-6; the D gene is possibly TRBD1 (5 bases). The CDR3 sequence is 15 residues long. Germline CDR1 and CDR2: SGDLS and YYNGEE. Trimming took off 3 bases at V and 10 bases at J, with 17 bases between the two ends. CDR3 sequence (DNA): TGTGCCAGCAGCGAGGCGGCAGGGAGGGAGTCACCCCTCCACTTT. It codes for CASSEAAGRESPLHF.

The rearrangement links TRBV27 to TRBJ2-1; the D is unclear. V was trimmed by 3 bases and J by 0 bases, leaving 12 bases between them. The germline CDR1 and CDR2 sequences are MNHEY and SMNVEV (reference sequence). The CDR3 sequence is 16 residues long. CDR3 in amino acids: CASSFSVVSSYNEQFF. DNA for the CDR3: TGTGCCAGCAGTTTCTCCGTCGTTAGCTCCTACAATGAGCAGTTCTTC.

The rearrangement uses TRBV7-2 and TRBJ2-7; TRBD2 agrees at 14 bases. Germline V gene data show CDR1 as SGHTA and CDR2 as FQGNSA. This CDR3 region has 18 residues. The V segment lost 4 bases and the J segment 0 bases; nucleotides outside the gene matches: 8. The CDR3 DNA reads TGTGCCAGCAGCTCCCCGGGACTAGCGGGGGCCCCCTCCTACGAGCAGTACTTC. It codes for CASSSPGLAGAPSYEQYF.

This clonotype appeared many times. V usage is TRBV24-1 and J usage is TRBJ1-6; D is unresolved. Germline CDR1 reads KGHDR; CDR2 reads SFDVKD. This CDR3 comprises 13 residues. V lost 4 bases and J 12 bases, leaving 12 bases between the germline ends. Here the CDR3 DNA reads TGTGCCACCAGTGAGAGGACTCAAGGACCCCTCCACTTT. Translation: CATSERTQGPLHF.

The V call is TRBV20-1, the J call TRBJ2-1; D might be TRBD2 (5 bases). V gave up 1 base and J gave up 0 bases, with 10 bases separating them. The CDR3 extends over 15 amino acids. From germline, CDR1 is DFQATT and CDR2 SNEGSKA (reference sequence). CDR3 sequence (DNA): TGCAGTGCTAGAGTCGTAGCGCTCTCCTACAATGAGCAGTTCTTC. Amino acids: CSARVVALSYNEQFF.

This clonotype was observed a handful of times. The chain combines TRBV6-2 or TRBV6-3 with TRBJ2-3; unclear D gene. Germline CDR1 MNHEY, CDR2 SVGEGT. The CDR3 totals 12 residues. V was trimmed by 2 bases and J by 7 bases, leaving 7 bases between them. The CDR3 DNA reads as TGTGCCAGCAGTTACGAAGTAAATACGCAGTATTTT. This sequence encodes CASSYEVNTQYF.